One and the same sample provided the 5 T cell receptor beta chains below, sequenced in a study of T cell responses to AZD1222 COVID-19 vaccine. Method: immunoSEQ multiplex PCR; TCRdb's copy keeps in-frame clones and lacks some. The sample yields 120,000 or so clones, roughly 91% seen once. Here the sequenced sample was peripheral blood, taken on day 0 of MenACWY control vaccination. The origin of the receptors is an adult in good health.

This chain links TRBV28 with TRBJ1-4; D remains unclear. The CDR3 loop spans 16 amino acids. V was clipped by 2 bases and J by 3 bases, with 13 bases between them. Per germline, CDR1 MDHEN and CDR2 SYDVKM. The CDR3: CASSLRNTLANEKLFF. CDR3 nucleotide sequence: TGTGCCAGCAGTTTAAGGAATACGCTTGCTAATGAAAAACTGTTTTTT.

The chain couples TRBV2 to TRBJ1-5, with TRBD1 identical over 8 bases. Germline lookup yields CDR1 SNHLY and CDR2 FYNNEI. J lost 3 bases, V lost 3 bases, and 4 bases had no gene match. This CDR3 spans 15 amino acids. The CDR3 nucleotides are TGTGCCAGCAGTGATTGGACAGGGAACAATCAGCCCCAGCATTTT. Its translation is CASSDWTGNNQPQHF.

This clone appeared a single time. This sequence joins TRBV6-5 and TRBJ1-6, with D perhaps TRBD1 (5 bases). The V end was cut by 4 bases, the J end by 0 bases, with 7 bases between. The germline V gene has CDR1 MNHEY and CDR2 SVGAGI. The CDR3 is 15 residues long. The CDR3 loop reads CASSFDSSYNSPLHF. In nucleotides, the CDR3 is TGTGCCAGCAGTTTCGACAGCTCCTATAATTCACCCCTCCACTTT.

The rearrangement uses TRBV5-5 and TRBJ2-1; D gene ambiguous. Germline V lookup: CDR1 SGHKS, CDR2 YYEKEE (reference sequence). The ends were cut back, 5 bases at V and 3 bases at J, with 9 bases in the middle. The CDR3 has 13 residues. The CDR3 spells CASSPNNYNEQFF. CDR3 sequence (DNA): TGTGCCAGCAGTCCGAACAACTACAATGAGCAGTTCTTC.

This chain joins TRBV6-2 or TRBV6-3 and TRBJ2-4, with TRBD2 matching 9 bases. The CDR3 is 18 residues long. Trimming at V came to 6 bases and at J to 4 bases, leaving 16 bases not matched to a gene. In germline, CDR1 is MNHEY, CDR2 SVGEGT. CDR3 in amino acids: CASSPRERGAGVKNIQYF. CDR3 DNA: TGTGCCAGCAGCCCTCGGGAGCGGGGGGCCGGGGTAAAAAACATTCAGTACTTC.